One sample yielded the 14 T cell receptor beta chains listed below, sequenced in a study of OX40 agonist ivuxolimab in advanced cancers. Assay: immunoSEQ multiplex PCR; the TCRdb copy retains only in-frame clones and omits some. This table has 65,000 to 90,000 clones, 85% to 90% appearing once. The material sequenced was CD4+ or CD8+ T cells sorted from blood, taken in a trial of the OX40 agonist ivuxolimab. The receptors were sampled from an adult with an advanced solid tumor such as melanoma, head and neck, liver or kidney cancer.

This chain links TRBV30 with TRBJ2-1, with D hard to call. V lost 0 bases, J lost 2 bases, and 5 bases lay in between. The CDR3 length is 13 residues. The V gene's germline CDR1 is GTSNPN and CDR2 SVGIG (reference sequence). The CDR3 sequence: CAWSVVTYNEQFF. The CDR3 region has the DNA TGTGCCTGGAGTGTAGTGACCTACAATGAGCAGTTCTTC. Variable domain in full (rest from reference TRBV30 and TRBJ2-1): SQTIHQWPATLVQPVGSPLSLECTVEGTSNPNLYWYRQAAGRGLQLLFYSVGIGQISSEVPQNLSASRPQDRQFILSSKKLLLSDSGFYLCAWSVVTYNEQFFGPGTRLTVL.

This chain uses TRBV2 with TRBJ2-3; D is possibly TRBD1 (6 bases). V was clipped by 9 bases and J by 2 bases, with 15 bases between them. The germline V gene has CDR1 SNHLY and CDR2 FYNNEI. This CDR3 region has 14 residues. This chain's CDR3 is CASKRTAFTDTQYF. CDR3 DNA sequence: TGTGCCAGTAAGAGGACAGCATTCACAGATACGCAGTATTTT.

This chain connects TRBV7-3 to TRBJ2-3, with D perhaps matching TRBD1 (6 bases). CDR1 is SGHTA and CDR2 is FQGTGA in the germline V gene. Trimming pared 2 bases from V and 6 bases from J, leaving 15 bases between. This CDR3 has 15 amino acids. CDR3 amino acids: CASSLGGQKLDTQYF. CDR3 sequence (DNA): TGTGCCAGCAGCTTAGGAGGACAGAAGCTGGATACGCAGTATTTT.

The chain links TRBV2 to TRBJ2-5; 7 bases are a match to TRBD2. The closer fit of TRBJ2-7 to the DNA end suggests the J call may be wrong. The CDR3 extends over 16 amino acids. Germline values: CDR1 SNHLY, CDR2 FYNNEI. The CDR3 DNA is TGTGCCAGCAGTTCCCTGACTAGCCTAAACTCCTACGAGCAGTACTTC. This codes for CASSSLTSLNSYEQYF.

CDR3 amino acids: CASSALGRAASTDTQYF. Here the CDR3 DNA reads TGTGCCAGTAGTGCCCTGGGAAGAGCAGCTAGCACAGATACGCAGTATTTT. This chain uses TRBV19 with TRBJ2-3; D uncertain. The CDR3 totals 17 residues. Germline-derived CDR1 and CDR2 are LNHDA and SQIVND (reference sequence). The V end was cut by 5 bases, the J end by 0 bases, with 18 bases between.

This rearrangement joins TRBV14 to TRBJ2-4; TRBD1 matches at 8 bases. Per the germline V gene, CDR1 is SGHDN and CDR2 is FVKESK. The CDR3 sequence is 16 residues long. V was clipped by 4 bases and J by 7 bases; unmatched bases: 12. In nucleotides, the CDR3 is TGTGCCAGCAGCCCCCACGGACAGGGCACGGTTAACATTCAGTACTTC. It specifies CASSPHGQGTVNIQYF.

The CDR3 DNA is TGCGCCAGCAGACAAGACGGGAGCTCCTACGAGCAGTACTTC. This encodes CASRQDGSSYEQYF. The chain links TRBV5-1 to TRBJ2-7; D possibly corresponds to TRBD2 (6 bases). V lost 5 bases to trimming and J lost 0 bases, with 12 bases between them. Germline V gives CDR1 SGHRS, CDR2 YFSETQ. The CDR3 runs to 14 residues.

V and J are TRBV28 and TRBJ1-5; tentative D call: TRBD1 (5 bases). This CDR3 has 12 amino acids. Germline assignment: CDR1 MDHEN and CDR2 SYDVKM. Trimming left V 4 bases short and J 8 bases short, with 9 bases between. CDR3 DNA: TGTGCCAGCAGTTCCCTACAGGAGCCCCAGCATTTT. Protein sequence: CASSSLQEPQHF.

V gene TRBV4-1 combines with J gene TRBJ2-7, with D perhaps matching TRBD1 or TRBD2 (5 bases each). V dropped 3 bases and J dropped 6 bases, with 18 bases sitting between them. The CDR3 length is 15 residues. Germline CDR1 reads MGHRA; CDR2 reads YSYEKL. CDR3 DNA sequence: TGCGCCAGCAGCCAGACCGGGCCAACGAGGGGCGAGCAGTACTTC. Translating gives CASSQTGPTRGEQYF.

The CDR3 protein is CASSVDTTSTDTQYF. In nucleotides, the CDR3 is TGTGCCAGCAGCGTAGACACCACTAGCACAGATACGCAGTATTTT. This sequence joins TRBV7-3 and TRBJ2-3; D ambiguous. Deletions cut 5 bases from V and 0 bases from J, with 12 bases between. CDR1 SGHTA and CDR2 FQGTGA come from the germline V gene. The CDR3 sequence is 15 residues long.

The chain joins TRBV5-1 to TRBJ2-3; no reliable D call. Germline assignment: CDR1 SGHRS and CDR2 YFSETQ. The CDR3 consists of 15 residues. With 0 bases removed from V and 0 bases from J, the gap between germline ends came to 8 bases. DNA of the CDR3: TGCGCCAGCAGCTTGGGAGGTACTAGCACAGATACGCAGTATTTT. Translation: CASSLGGTSTDTQYF.

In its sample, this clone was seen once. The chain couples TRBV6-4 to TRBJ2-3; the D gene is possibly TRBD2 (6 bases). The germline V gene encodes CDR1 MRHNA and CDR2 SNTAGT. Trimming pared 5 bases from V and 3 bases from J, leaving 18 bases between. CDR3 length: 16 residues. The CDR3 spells CASSTIYGSRTDTQYF. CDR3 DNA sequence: TGTGCCAGCAGTACCATTTACGGGAGTAGGACAGATACGCAGTATTTT.

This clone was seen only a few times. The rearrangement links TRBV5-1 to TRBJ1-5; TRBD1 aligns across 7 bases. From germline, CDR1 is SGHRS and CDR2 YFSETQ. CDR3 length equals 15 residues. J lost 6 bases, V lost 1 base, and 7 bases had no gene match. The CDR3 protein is CASSLTGDGSQPQHF. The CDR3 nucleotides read TGCGCCAGCAGCTTGACAGGGGACGGGAGTCAGCCCCAGCATTTT.

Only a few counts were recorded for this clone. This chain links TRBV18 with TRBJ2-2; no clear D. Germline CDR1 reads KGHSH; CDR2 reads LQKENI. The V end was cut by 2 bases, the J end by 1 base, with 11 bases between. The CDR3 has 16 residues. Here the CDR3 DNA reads TGTGCCAGCTCACCAGTAGGGAATCTGAACACCGGGGAGCTGTTTTTT. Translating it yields CASSPVGNLNTGELFF.